The clone carrying this T cell receptor beta chain was recorded many times. Its antigen is not known. Between the trimmed V and J ends, which lost 6 bases and 7 bases, there was a span of 12 bases. The CDR3 runs 13 residues. TCR beta CDR3 region amplification was performed from RNA transcripts. A set of HTBI primers served as the primers for a first-round RT-PCR of the TCR CDR3. TCRdb re-called the multiplex PCR reads with MiXCR, one entry per CDR3 protein. The table lists around 620,000 distinct CDR3 sequences, around 15% of them singletons, with about 3.8% in the top ten. With a duration under 2 months, the hyperthyroidism was newly diagnosed in patients aged 18 to 65. The data are from a study of T cells in Graves' hyperthyroidism and ophthalmopathy. In the study overall: Before any treatment, at initial diagnosis, peripheral blood was collected. Points from the study as a whole: Most thyroid clonotypes expanded above 0.001 were also detected in blood. Ophthalmopathy, as predicted by the model, came a median approximately 5.9 months after the prediction.

This TCR came from a woman aged 25 to 45 with Graves' hyperthyroidism. The chain combines TRBV12-3 or TRBV12-4 with TRBJ1-4, with TRBD1 as a possible D gene (5 bases). Sequenced sample: blood. The CDR3 region is CASRRGPAEKLFF. The CDR3 DNA follows: TGTGCCAGCAGAAGGGGACCGGCTGAAAAACTGTTTTTT.